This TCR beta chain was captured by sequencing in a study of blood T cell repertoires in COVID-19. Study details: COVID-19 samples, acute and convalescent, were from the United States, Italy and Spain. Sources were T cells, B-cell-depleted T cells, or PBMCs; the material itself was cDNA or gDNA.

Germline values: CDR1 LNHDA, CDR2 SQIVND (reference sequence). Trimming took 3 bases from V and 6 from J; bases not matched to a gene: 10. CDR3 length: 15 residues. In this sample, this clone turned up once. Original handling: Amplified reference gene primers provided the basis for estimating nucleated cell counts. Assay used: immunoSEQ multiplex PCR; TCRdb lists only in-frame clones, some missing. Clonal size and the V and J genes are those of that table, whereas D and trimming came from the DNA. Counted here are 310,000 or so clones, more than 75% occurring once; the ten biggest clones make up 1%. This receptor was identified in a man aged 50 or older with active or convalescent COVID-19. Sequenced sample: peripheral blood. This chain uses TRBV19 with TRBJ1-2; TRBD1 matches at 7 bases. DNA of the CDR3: TGTGCCAGTAGTATCTTGGGGACAGTGAAAAATGGCTACACCTTC. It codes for CASSILGTVKNGYTF.